This is a list of T cell receptor beta chains from one sample in a study of blood T cell repertoires in COVID-19. Sequencing was performed with immunoSEQ multiplex PCR; in TCRdb, only in-frame clones are kept and a portion is missing. The sample contains around 99,000 clones, approximately 87% of which appear only once. The specimen was peripheral blood. The source of these receptors is a woman in her sixties with acute or convalescent COVID-19. Both conserved end residues are part of each CDR3. A D gene is named only where the DNA matches it firmly.

CDR3aa: CASSLDSTQETQYF; d_gene: -; v_gene: TRBV5-1; j_gene: TRBJ2-5; len: 14
CDR3aa: CASSQEPLGTGGNEQYF; d_gene: TRBD1; v_gene: TRBV4-1; j_gene: TRBJ2-7; len: 17
CDR3aa: CASSTPDRRAFF; d_gene: -; v_gene: TRBV6-6; j_gene: TRBJ1-1; len: 12
CDR3aa: CASSLDWRGNQETQYF; d_gene: TRBD2; v_gene: TRBV7-2; j_gene: TRBJ2-5; len: 16
CDR3aa: CASSIDPQGSYEQYF; d_gene: -; v_gene: TRBV19; j_gene: TRBJ2-7; len: 15
CDR3aa: CASSYGTSGNEQFF; d_gene: TRBD2; v_gene: TRBV3-1/TRBV3-2; j_gene: TRBJ2-1; len: 14
CDR3aa: CASIVPGGIPEAFF; d_gene: -; v_gene: TRBV6-5; j_gene: TRBJ1-1; len: 14
CDR3aa: CASSLLGQGVSNEQFF; d_gene: TRBD1; v_gene: TRBV28; j_gene: TRBJ2-1; len: 16
CDR3aa: CATSATTVNQPQHF; d_gene: -; v_gene: TRBV24-1; j_gene: TRBJ1-5; len: 14
CDR3aa: CAPGEQFF; d_gene: -; v_gene: TRBV11-3; j_gene: TRBJ2-1; len: 8
CDR3aa: CASSISDIQYF; d_gene: -; v_gene: TRBV19; j_gene: TRBJ2-4; len: 11